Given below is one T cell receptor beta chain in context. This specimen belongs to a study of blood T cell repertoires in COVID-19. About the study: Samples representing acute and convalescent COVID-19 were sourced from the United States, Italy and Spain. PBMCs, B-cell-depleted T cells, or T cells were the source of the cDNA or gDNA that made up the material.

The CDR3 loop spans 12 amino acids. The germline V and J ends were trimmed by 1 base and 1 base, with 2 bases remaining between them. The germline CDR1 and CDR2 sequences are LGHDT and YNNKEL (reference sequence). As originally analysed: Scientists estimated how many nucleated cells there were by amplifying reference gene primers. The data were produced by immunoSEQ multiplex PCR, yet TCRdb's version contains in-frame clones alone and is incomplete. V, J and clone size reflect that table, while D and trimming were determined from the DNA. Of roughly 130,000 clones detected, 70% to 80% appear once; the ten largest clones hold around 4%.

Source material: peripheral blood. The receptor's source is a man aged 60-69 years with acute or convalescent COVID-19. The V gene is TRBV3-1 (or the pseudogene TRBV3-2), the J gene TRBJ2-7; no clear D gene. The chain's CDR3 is CASSQASYEQYF. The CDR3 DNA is TGTGCCAGCAGCCAAGCATCCTACGAGCAGTACTTC.